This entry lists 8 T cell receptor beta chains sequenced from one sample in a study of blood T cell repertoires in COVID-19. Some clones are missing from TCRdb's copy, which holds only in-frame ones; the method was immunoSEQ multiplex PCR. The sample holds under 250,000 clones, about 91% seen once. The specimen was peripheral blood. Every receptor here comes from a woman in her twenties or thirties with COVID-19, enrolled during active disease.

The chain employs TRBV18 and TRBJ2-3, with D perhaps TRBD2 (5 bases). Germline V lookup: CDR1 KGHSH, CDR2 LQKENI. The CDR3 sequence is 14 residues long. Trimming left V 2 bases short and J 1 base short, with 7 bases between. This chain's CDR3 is CASSPFGGTDTQYF. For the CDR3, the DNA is TGTGCCAGCTCACCATTCGGGGGCACAGATACGCAGTATTTT.

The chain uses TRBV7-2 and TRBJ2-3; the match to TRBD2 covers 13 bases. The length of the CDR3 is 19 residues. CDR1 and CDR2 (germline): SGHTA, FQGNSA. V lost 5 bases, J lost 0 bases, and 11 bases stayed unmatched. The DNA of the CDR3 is TGTGCCAGCAGCCCCCTTCTGGGACTAGCGGGGTCTAGCACAGATACGCAGTATTTT. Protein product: CASSPLLGLAGSSTDTQYF.

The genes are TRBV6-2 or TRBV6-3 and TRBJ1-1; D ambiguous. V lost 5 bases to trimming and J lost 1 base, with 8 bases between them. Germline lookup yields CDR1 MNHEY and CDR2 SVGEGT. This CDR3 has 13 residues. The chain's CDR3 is CASSEYKNTEAFF. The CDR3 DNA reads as TGTGCCAGCAGTGAGTATAAGAACACTGAAGCTTTCTTT.

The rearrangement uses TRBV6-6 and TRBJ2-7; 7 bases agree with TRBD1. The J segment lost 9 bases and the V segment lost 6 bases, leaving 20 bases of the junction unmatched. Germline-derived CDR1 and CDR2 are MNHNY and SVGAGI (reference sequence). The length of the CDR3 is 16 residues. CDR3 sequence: CASRADRDRSLTGQYV. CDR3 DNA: TGTGCCAGCAGGGCCGACCGGGACAGATCCCTTACCGGGCAGTACGTC.

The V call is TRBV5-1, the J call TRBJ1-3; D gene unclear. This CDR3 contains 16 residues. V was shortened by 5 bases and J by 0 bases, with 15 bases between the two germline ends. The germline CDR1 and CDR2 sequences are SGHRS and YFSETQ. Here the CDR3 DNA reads TGCGCCAGCAGTTACCGGGGAACCGACTCTGGAAACACCATATATTTT. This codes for CASSYRGTDSGNTIYF.

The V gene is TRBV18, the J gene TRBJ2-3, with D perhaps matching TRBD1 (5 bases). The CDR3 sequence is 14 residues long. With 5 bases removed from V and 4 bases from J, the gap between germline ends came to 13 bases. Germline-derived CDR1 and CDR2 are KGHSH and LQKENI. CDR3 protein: CASSTQRGPDTQYF. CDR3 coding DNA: TGTGCCAGCTCAACCCAAAGGGGTCCAGATACGCAGTATTTT. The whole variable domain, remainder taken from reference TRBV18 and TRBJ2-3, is NAGVMQNPRHLVRRRGQEARLRCSPMKGHSHVYWYRQLPEEGLKFMVYLQKENIIDESGMPKERFSAEFPKEGPSILRIQQVVRGDSAAYFCASSTQRGPDTQYFGPGTRLTVL.

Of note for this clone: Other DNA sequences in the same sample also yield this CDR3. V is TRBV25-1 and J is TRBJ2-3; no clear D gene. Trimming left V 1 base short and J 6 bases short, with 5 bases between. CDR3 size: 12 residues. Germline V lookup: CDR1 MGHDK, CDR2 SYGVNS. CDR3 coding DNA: TGTGCCAGCAGTGAATCGGTGGATACGCAGTATTTT. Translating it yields CASSESVDTQYF. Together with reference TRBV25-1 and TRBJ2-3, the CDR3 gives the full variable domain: EADIYQTPRYLVIGTGKKITLECSQTMGHDKMYWYQQDPGMELHLIHYSYGVNSTEKGDLSSESTVSRIRTEHFPLTLESARPSHTSQYLCASSESVDTQYFGPGTRLTVL.

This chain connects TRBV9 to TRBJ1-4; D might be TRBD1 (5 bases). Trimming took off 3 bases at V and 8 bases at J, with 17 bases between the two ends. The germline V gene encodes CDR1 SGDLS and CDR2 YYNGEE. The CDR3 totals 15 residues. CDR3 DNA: TGTGCCAGCAGCGCCTCGCTAGGGGCGGGGGAAAAACTGTTTTTT. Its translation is CASSASLGAGEKLFF.